This TCR beta chain appears in the sequencing data of a study of T cell repertoires in aging, cancer and after chemotherapy (dated by TCRdb to the late 2010s). A note on the overall study: Six donor age groups were covered, ranging from 30 or younger up to 70 or older, and each group contained at least three individuals. To examine immunoaging and T cell reconstitution after chemotherapy, the study profiled TCR beta repertoires in peripheral blood from healthy donors and cancer patients. In the solid tumor group, the paired samples taken before and after chemotherapy came from patients with brain tumors (glioblastoma) who were receiving therapy based on temozolomide. Alongside under 100 healthy donors serving as a reference group, the cohort included some 220 cancer patients, of whom approximately 94 had hematological cancers and 120 to 130 had solid cancers. Approximately 8.4 million TCR reads were contained in the full dataset. What the research found in general, with its limitations: Compared with age-matched healthy donors, untreated patients with either hematological or solid cancers had significantly lower TCR diversity in the blood along with higher clonality. In healthy donors, the decline in TCR diversity with age was mainly due to loss of richness, whereas in cancer patients loss of evenness also played a role. It was noted by the authors that conclusions about immunological memory after chemotherapy cannot be drawn from the repertoire data. In both cancer cohorts, the median generation probability rose over the chemotherapy interval, which suggests that the repertoire was reconstituted through rebound thymic output.

Concerning this clonotype: The target of this receptor is not known. No quality values exist for individual bases; no much larger clone is one base distant.

Multiplex touch-down PCR with a mixed TRB-A/B primer pool was used to amplify rearranged TRB sequences covering the V, D and J segments. Illumina adapters and sample indices were attached to the amplicons in two consecutive PCR reactions using Phusion HS II polymerase. After gel purification with the NucleoSpin Gel and PCR Clean-up kit, the amplicons were checked using Qubit and an Agilent 2100 Bioanalyzer. Sequencing of libraries was carried out on an Illumina MiSeq in 600-cycle, single-indexed, paired-end runs. As for how the authors treated the data: Processing of the TRB sequences was carried out with MiXCR versions 2.12 and 3.0.5. Each unique CDR3 nucleotide sequence counted as one clone, and only productive sequences with at least two reads were retained. Shannon diversity, evenness, clonality (one minus evenness), and alpha-parameterized diversity profiles from alpha 0 to 5 were included as repertoire metrics. The IGoR algorithm was used to compute generation probabilities of clones in paired pre- and post-chemotherapy samples. The public sequencing data were trimmed at Q25 with fastp and processed into clonotypes with MiXCR by TCRdb, which kept only in-frame beta chains. Each CDR3 protein appears once, grouped with its most common genes and DNA. The authors' filters were not applied to this entry. This sample lists approximately 2,300 distinct CDR3 sequences; about 51% were detected once. Of the sample, 4% to 5.5% is held by the ten largest clones.

TCR beta rearrangements were amplified from genomic DNA isolated from peripheral blood, not from sorted cells or RNA. V and J are trimmed by 3 bases and 7 bases, and the gene matches miss 3 bases of the junction. Per the germline V gene, SGDLS is the CDR1 and YYNGEE is the CDR2. There are 15 amino acids in the CDR3, from cysteine to phenylalanine inclusive. CDR3 DNA only is kept here, 45 bases in frame from base 1. The chain is made from TRBV9 and TRBJ1-6; 11 bases in the middle match TRBD1. The sample was blood. This TCR was sampled from a human donor with a solid tumor. The DNA sequence reads TGTGCCAGCAGCGCCCGGGACAGGGGGAATTCACCCCTCCACTTT. It is translated as CASSARDRGNSPLHF.